Reported below is one T cell receptor (beta chain). This sample is drawn from a study of T cells after posttransplantation cyclophosphamide. Busulfan-fludarabine conditioning, marrow transplant, and cyclophosphamide on days +3 and +4 were administered. Generated by immunoSEQ multiplex PCR, the TCRdb table keeps only in-frame clones and is missing some. The sample presents roughly 8,100 clones, none singletons. Germline loops: CDR1 SGDLS, CDR2 YYNGEE. The CDR3 has 19 amino acids. The V and J ends lost 0 bases and 3 bases, in that order; junction bases with no gene match: 7. The sequence was obtained from a female patient between 55 and 75 years old who received an allogeneic stem cell transplant from an unrelated donor, was CMV-positive, and had acute GVHD only. A share of the T cells may be of graft donor origin. This chain links TRBV9 with TRBJ2-3; 16 bases agree with TRBD2. Sample: PBMCs, taken roughly 3 months after allogeneic stem cell transplant with posttransplant cyclophosphamide. The CDR3 is CASSVGPGTSGGVTDTQYF. For the CDR3, the DNA is TGTGCCAGCAGCGTAGGACCCGGGACTAGCGGGGGGGTGACAGATACGCAGTATTTT.